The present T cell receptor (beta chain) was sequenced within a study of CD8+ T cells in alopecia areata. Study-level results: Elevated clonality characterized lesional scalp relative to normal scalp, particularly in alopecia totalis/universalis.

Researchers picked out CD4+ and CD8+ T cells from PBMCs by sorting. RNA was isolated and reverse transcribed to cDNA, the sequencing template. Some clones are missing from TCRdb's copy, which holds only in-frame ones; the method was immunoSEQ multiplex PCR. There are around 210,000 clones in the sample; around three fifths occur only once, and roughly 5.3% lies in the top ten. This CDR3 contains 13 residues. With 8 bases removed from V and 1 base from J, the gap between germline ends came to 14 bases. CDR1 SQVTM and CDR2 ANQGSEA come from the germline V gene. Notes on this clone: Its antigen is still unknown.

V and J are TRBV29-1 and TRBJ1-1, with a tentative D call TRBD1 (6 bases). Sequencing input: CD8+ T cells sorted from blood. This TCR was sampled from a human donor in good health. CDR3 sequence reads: CSYGRGGNTEAFF. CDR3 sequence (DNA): TGCAGCTATGGAAGGGGGGGGAACACTGAAGCTTTCTTT. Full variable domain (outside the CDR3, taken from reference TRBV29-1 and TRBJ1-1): SAVISQKPSRDICQRGTSLTIQCQVDSQVTMMFWYRQQPGQSLTLIATANQGSEATYESGFVIDKFPISRPNLTFSTLTVSNMSPEDSSIYLCSYGRGGNTEAFFGQGTRLTVV.